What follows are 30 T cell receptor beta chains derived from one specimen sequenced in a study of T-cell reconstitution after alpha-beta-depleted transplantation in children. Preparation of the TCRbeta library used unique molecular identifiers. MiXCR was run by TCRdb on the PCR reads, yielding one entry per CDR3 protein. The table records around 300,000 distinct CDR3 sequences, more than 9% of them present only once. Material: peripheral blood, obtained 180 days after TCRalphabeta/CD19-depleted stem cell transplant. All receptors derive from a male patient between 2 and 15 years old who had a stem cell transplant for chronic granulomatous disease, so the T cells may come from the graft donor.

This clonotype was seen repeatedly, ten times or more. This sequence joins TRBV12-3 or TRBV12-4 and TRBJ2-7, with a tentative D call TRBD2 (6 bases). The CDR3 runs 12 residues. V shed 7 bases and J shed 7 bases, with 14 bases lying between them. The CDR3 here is CASIQGSGEQYF. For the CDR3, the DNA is TGTGCCAGCATCCAGGGAAGCGGGGAGCAGTACTTC.

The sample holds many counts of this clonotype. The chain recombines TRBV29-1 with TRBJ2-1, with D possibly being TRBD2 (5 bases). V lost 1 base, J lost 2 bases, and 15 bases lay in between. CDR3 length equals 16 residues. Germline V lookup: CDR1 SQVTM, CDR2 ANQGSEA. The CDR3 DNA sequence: TGCAGCGTTGAAGGCGCGACGGGATTAACCTACAATGAGCAGTTCTTC. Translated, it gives CSVEGATGLTYNEQFF.

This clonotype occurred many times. The CDR3 protein is CASTARTGTSGPRELFF. The CDR3 DNA reads as TGTGCCAGTACCGCAAGAACCGGGACTAGCGGTCCCCGGGAGCTGTTTTTT. This rearrangement joins TRBV19 to TRBJ2-2; 11 bases match TRBD2. Germline V CDR1 and CDR2: LNHDA, SQIVND (reference sequence). V lost 7 bases to trimming and J lost 9 bases; unmatched junction nucleotides: 16. The CDR3 runs to 17 residues.

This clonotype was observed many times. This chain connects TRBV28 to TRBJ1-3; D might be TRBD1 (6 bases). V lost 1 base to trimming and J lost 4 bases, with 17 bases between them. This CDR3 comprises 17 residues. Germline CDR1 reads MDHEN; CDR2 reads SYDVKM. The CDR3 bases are TGTGCCAGCAGTTTATCCCACATAACAGGGAGGGGAAACACCATATATTTT. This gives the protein CASSLSHITGRGNTIYF. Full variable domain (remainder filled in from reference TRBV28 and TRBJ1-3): DVKVTQSSRYLVKRTGEKVFLECVQDMDHENMFWYRQDPGLGLRLIYFSYDVKMKEKGDIPEGYSVSREKKERFSLILESASTNQTSMYLCASSLSHITGRGNTIYFGEGSWLTVV.

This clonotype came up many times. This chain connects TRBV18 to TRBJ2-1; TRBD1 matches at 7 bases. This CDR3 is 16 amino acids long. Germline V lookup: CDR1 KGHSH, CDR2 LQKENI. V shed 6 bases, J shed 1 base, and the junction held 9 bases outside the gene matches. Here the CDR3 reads CASSRTGDGSYNEQFF. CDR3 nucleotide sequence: TGTGCCAGCTCCCGAACAGGGGATGGGTCCTACAATGAGCAGTTCTTC. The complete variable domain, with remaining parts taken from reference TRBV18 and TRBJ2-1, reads NAGVMQNPRHLVRRRGQEARLRCSPMKGHSHVYWYRQLPEEGLKFMVYLQKENIIDESGMPKERFSAEFPKEGPSILRIQQVVRGDSAAYFCASSRTGDGSYNEQFFGPGTRLTVL.

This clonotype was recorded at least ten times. For the CDR3, the DNA is TGTGCCAGCAGTTTTGCATATGTGGGGAGAGGGCGGGAGACCCAGTACTTC. Its protein product is CASSFAYVGRGRETQYF. The chain recombines TRBV12-3 or TRBV12-4 with TRBJ2-5; perhaps TRBD2 as D (5 bases). The CDR3 sequence is 17 residues long. Trimming cost V 3 bases and J 5 bases, with 22 bases left between them.

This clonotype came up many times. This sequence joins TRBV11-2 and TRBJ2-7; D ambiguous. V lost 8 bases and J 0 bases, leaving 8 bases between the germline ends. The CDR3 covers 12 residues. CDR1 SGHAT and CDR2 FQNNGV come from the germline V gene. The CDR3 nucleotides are TGTGCCAGCGCGCCGGACTCCTACGAGCAGTACTTC. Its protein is CASAPDSYEQYF.

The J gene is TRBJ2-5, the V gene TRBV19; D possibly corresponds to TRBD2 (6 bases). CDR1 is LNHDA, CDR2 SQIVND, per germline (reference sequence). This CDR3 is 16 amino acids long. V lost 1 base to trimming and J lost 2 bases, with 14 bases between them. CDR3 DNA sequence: TGTGCCAGTAGTATAGGTTTCGGGGACTTACAAGAGACCCAGTACTTC. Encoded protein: CASSIGFGDLQETQYF.

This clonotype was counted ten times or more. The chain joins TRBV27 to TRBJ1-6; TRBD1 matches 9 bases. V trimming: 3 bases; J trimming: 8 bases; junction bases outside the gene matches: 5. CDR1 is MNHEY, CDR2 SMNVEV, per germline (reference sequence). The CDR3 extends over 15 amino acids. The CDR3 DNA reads TGTGCCAGCAGTTTCCTCCGACAGGGGGATTCACCCCTCCACTTT. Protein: CASSFLRQGDSPLHF.

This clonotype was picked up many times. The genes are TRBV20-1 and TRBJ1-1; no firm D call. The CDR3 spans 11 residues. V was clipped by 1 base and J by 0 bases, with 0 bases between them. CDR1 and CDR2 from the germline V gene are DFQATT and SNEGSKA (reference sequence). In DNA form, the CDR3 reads TGCAGTGCTAGAGTGAACACTGAAGCTTTCTTT. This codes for CSARVNTEAFF.

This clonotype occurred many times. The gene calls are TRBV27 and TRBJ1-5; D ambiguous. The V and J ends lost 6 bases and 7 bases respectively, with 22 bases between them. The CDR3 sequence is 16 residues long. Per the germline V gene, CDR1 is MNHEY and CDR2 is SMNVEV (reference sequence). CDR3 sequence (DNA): TGTGCCAGCAGGCGTACCCCCGGCCTAGAGAGCCAGCCCCAGCATTTT. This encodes CASRRTPGLESQPQHF.

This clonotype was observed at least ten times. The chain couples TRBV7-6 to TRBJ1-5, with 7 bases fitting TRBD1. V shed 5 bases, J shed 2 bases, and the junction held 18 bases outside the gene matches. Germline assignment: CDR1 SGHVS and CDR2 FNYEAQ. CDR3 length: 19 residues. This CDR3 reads CASSQTPPRTGLGNQPQHF. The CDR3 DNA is TGTGCCAGCAGCCAAACCCCCCCCCGGACAGGATTAGGCAATCAGCCCCAGCATTTT.

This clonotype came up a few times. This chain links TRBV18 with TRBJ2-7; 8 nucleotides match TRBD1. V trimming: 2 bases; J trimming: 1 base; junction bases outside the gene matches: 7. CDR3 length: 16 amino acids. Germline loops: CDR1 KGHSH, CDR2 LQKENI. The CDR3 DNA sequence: TGTGCCAGCTCACCATTCTCCGGGACAGGATCCTACGAGCAGTACTTC. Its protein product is CASSPFSGTGSYEQYF.

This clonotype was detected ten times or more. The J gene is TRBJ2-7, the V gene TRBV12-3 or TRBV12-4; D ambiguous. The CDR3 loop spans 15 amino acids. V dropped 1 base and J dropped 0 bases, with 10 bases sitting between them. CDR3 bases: TGTGCCAGCAGTTTAGAGTCCGCCAGCTCCTACGAGCAGTACTTC. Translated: CASSLESASSYEQYF.

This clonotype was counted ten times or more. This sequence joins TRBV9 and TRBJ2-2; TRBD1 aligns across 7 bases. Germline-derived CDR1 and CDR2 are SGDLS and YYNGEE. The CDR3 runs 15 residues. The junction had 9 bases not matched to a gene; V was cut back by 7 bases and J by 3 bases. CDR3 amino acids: CASSRRGRDTGELFF. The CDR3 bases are TGTGCCAGCTCCCGTAGGGGGCGGGACACCGGGGAGCTGTTTTTT.

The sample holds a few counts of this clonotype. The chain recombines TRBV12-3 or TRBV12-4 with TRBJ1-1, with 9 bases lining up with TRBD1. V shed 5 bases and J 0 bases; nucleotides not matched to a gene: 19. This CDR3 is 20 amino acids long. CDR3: CASSLQSRDRVRIMNTEAFF. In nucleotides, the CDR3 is TGTGCCAGCAGTCTACAGTCCCGGGACAGGGTCAGGATAATGAACACTGAAGCTTTCTTT.

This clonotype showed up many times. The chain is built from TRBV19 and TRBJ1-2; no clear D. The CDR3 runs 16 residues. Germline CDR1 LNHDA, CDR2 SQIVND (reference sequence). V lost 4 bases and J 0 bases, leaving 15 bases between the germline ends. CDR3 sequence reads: CASSKNGEGTNYGYTF. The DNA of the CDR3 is TGTGCCAGTAGTAAGAACGGCGAGGGAACTAACTATGGCTACACCTTC.

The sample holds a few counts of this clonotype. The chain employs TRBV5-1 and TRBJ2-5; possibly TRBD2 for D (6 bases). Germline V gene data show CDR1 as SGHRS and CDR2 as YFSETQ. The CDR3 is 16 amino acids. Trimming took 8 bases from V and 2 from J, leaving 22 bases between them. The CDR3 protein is CARTSGVEAPQETQYF. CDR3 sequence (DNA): TGCGCCAGGACCTCGGGAGTAGAGGCTCCACAAGAGACCCAGTACTTC.

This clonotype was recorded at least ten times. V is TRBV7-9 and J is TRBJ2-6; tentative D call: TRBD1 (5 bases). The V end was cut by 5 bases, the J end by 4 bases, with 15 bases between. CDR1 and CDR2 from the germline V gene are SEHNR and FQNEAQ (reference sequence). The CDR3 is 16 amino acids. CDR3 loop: CASSLGRVAGANVLTF. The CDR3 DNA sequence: TGTGCCAGCAGCCTGGGCAGGGTGGCGGGGGCCAACGTCCTGACTTTC. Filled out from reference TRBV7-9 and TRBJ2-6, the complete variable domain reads DTGVSQNPRHKITKRGQNVTFRCDPISEHNRLYWYRQTLGQGPEFLTYFQNEAQLEKSRLLSDRFSAERPKGSFSTLEIQRTEQGDSAMYLCASSLGRVAGANVLTFGAGSRLTVL.

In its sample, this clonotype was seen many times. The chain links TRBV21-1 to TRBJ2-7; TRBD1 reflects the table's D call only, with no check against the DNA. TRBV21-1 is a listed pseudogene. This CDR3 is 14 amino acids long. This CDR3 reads CASSSRQGADEQYF. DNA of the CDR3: TGTGCCAGCAGCAGCCGACAGGGGGCGGACGAGCAGTACTTC.

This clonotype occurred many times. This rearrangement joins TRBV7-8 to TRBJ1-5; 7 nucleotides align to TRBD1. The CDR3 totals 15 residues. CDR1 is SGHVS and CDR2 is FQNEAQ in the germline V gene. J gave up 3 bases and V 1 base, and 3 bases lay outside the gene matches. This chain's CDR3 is CASSLGDSYNQPQHF. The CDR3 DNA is TGTGCCAGCAGCTTAGGGGACAGTTACAATCAGCCCCAGCATTTT.

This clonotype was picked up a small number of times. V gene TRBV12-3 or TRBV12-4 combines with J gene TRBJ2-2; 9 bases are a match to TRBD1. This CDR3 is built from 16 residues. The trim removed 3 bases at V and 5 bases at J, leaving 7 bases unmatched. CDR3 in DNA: TGTGCCAGCAGTTTCACGACAGGGGGTGAAACCGGGGAGCTGTTTTTT. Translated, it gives CASSFTTGGETGELFF.

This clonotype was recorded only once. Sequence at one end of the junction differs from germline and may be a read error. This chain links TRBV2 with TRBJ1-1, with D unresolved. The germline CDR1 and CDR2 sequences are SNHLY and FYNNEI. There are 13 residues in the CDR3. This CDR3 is CASSRALNAEAFF. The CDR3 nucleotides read TGTGCCAGCAGTCGGGCCTTGAACGCTGAAGCTTTCTTT.

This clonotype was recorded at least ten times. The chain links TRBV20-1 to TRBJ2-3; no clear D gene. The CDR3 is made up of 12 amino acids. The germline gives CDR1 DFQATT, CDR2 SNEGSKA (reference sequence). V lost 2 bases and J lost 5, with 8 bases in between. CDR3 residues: CSARLLGDTQYF. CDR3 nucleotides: TGCAGTGCTAGATTACTTGGAGATACGCAGTATTTT.

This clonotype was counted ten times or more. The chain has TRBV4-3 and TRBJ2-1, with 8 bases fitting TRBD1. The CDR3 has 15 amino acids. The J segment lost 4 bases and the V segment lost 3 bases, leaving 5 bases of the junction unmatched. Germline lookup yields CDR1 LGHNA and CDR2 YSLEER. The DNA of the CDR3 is TGCGCCAGCAGCCAGATGGGACAGGATTACAATGAGCAGTTCTTC. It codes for CASSQMGQDYNEQFF.

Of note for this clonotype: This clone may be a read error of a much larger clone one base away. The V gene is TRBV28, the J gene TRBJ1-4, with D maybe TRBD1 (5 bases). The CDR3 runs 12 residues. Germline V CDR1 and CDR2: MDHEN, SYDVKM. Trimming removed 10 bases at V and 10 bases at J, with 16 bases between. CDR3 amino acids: CATGTLRGKLFF. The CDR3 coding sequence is TGTGCCACCGGGACCCTTAGAGGAAAACTGTTTTTT. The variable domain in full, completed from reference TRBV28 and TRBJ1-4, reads DVKVTQSSRYLVKRTGEKVFLECVQDMDHENMFWYRQDPGLGLRLIYFSYDVKMKEKGDIPEGYSVSREKKERFSLILESASTNQTSMYLCATGTLRGKLFFGSGTQLSVL.

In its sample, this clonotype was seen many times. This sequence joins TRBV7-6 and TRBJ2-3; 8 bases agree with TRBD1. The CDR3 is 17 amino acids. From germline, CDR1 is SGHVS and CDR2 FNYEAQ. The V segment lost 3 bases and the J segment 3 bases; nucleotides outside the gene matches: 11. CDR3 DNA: TGTGCCAGCAGCTTTCCCCAGACAGGGGAGGATACAGATACGCAGTATTTT. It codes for CASSFPQTGEDTDTQYF.

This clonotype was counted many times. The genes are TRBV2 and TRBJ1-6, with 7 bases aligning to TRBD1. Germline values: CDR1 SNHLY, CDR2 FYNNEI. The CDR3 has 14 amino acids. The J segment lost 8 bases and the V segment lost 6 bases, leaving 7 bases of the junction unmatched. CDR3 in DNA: TGTGCCAGCAGCGACAGGGCATGGGATTCACCCCTCCACTTT. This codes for CASSDRAWDSPLHF.

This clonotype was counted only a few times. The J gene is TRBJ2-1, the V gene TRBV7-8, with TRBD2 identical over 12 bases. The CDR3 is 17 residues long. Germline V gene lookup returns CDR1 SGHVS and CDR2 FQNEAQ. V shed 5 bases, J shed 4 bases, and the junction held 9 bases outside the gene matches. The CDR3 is CASSHSSGGAGYNEQFF. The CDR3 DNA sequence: TGTGCCAGCAGCCATTCTAGCGGGGGGGCGGGGTACAATGAGCAGTTCTTC.

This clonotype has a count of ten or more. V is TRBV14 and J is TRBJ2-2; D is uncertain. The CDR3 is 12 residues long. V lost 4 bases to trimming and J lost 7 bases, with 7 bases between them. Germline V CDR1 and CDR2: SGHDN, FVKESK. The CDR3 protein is CASSLYDGELFF. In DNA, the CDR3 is TGTGCCAGCAGCCTATACGACGGGGAGCTGTTTTTT.